The 10 T cell receptor beta chains presented below share a single source sample, sequenced in a study of OX40 agonist ivuxolimab in advanced cancers. The table came from immunoSEQ multiplex PCR; TCRdb's copy has only in-frame clones and leaves some out. The repertoire consists of 70,000 to 95,000 clones, with about 86% occurring once and the leading ten covering about 1.7%. The starting material was CD4+ or CD8+ T cells sorted from blood, obtained in a trial of the OX40 agonist ivuxolimab. The receptor source for this set is an adult with an advanced solid tumor such as melanoma, head and neck, liver or kidney cancer.

V and J are TRBV12-5 and TRBJ1-4; no clear D. From germline, CDR1 is LGHNT and CDR2 FRNRAP. The CDR3 runs to 13 residues. V was trimmed by 4 bases and J by 6 bases, leaving 9 bases between them. CDR3 region: CASGSFSDEKLFF. The CDR3 bases are TGTGCTAGTGGTTCTTTCTCAGATGAAAAACTGTTTTTT. Drawing the rest from reference TRBV12-5 and TRBJ1-4, the complete variable domain is DARVTQTPRHKVTEMGQEVTMRCQPILGHNTVFWYRQTMMQGLELLAYFRNRAPLDDSGMPKDRFSAEMPDATLATLKIQPSEPRDSAVYFCASGSFSDEKLFFGSGTQLSVL.

The chain is built from TRBV5-6 and TRBJ2-7, with D perhaps TRBD2 (6 bases). The V end lost 4 bases, the J end lost 0 bases, and 14 bases lay between the germline ends. CDR1 is SGHDT, CDR2 YYEEEE, per germline. The CDR3 extends over 15 amino acids. CDR3 nucleotides: TGTGCCAGCAGCGCCTCGCGCGGGGTCTCCTACGAGCAGTACTTC. Translated, it gives CASSASRGVSYEQYF.

This clone was counted a few times. V is TRBV5-1 and J is TRBJ2-3, with D unresolved. The CDR3 length is 14 residues. Germline V gene sequence: CDR1 SGHRS, CDR2 YFSETQ. Trimming shortened V by 4 bases and J by 6 bases, and 15 bases separated the two germline ends. CDR3 coding DNA: TGCGCCAGCAGCCTACTCTCCAAGGTGGATACGCAGTATTTT. Translating it yields CASSLLSKVDTQYF.

This clone has only one observation. The J gene is TRBJ2-6, the V gene TRBV5-1, with 7 positions matching TRBD1. The ends lost 4 bases at V and 0 bases at J; junction bases unmatched: 1. The CDR3 sequence is 15 residues long. In germline, CDR1 is SGHRS, CDR2 YFSETQ. The CDR3, as DNA: TGCGCCAGCAGCGACAGGGACTCTGGGGCCAACGTCCTGACTTTC. It encodes CASSDRDSGANVLTF. Drawing the rest from reference TRBV5-1 and TRBJ2-6, the complete variable domain is KAGVTQTPRYLIKTRGQQVTLSCSPISGHRSVSWYQQTPGQGLQFLFEYFSETQRNKGNFPGRFSGRQFSNSRSEMNVSTLELGDSALYLCASSDRDSGANVLTFGAGSRLTVL.

The chain carries TRBV19 and TRBJ1-1; D gene unclear. The CDR3 is 14 amino acids. Trimming stripped 7 bases from V and 5 bases from J, with 17 bases between. Germline loops: CDR1 LNHDA, CDR2 SQIVND (reference sequence). The CDR3 nucleotides read TGTGCCAGTAACCTCCCGGGGAGTAAGACTGAAGCTTTCTTT. Encoded protein: CASNLPGSKTEAFF.

The chain's CDR3 is CASSIKSRGSQYF. CDR3 sequence (DNA): TGTGCCAGTAGTATTAAGAGCCGGGGTTCTCAGTATTTT. V gene TRBV19 combines with J gene TRBJ2-3; D is possibly TRBD2 (5 bases). V dropped 3 bases and J dropped 12 bases, with 16 bases sitting between them. The CDR3 spans 13 residues. Germline V lookup: CDR1 LNHDA, CDR2 SQIVND (reference sequence).

This clone showed up just once. This chain links TRBV15 with TRBJ1-4, with D possibly being TRBD1 (5 bases). CDR3 size: 16 residues. The V end lost 0 bases, the J end lost 11 bases, and 19 bases lay between the germline ends. CDR1 is LNHNV, CDR2 YYDKDF, per germline (reference sequence). The CDR3 is CATSRDMGQSEGKLFF. CDR3 nucleotide sequence: TGTGCCACCAGCAGAGATATGGGGCAGTCCGAGGGTAAACTGTTTTTT.

This chain links TRBV7-3 with TRBJ1-1; D ambiguous. The CDR3 runs to 16 residues. Germline values: CDR1 SGHTA, CDR2 FQGTGA. Trimming left V 4 bases short and J 0 bases short, with 15 bases between. CDR3 DNA: TGTGCCAGCAGCTCCTTCCGTCAACGGCTGAACACTGAAGCTTTCTTT. It encodes CASSSFRQRLNTEAFF. Supplemented by reference TRBV7-3 and TRBJ1-1, the full variable domain reads GAGVSQTPSNKVTEKGKYVELRCDPISGHTALYWYRQSLGQGPEFLIYFQGTGAADDSGLPNDRFFAVRPEGSVSTLKIQRTERGDSAVYLCASSSFRQRLNTEAFFGQGTRLTVV.

This rearrangement joins TRBV2 to TRBJ1-1, with D possibly being TRBD1 (5 bases). Germline CDR1 is SNHLY and CDR2 is FYNNEI. V was cut by 7 bases and J by 5 bases, with 14 bases left in between. The CDR3 covers 13 residues. The CDR3 nucleotides read TGTGCCAGCATCGGGACTCGGCGGACTGAAGCTTTCTTT. Translation gives CASIGTRRTEAFF.

The V call is TRBV30, the J call TRBJ2-7; D assignment may be TRBD1 or TRBD2 (5 bases each). The V gene lost 3 bases and the J gene lost 0 bases, with 12 bases spanning the gap. The CDR3 totals 14 residues. Germline assignment: CDR1 GTSNPN and CDR2 SVGIG (reference sequence). The chain's CDR3 is CAWRDWGRSYEQYF. The CDR3 DNA follows: TGTGCCTGGAGGGATTGGGGACGCTCCTACGAGCAGTACTTC.